This T cell receptor beta chain was recorded in a study of control samples from healthy donors and cancer patients. V was cut by 4 bases and J by 4 bases, with 8 bases left in between. CDR3 length equals 12 residues. Germline loops: CDR1 MGHRA, CDR2 YSYEKL. Using immunoSEQ multiplex PCR, the repertoire was profiled, and TCRdb retains in-frame clones only, with some absent. The sample lists around 80,000 clones, around nine tenths occurring once. This chain joins TRBV4-1 and TRBJ2-7; no definite D call. This receptor was obtained from a woman in her forties or fifties in good health. The sample taken for sequencing was blood. CDR3 bases: TGCGCCAGCAGCCCGGAAGGTTACGAGCAGTACTTC. Translation gives CASSPEGYEQYF.